This T cell receptor (beta chain) was recovered during a study of T cell changes during pregnancy in multiple sclerosis (dated by TCRdb to between 2018 and 2021). A note on the overall study: The study examined how the T cell repertoire changed over the course of pregnancy in women with multiple sclerosis.

V is pared back by 0 bases and J by 4 bases, with 7 bases lying between the germline termini. The CDR1 and CDR2 encoded by the germline V gene are SGHRS and YFSETQ. The CDR3 measures 13 amino acids from cysteine to phenylalanine. Only the CDR3 part of the read is kept: 39 bases, read in frame from the first base. To prepare the library, the immunoSEQ multiplex PCR assay was applied. Not all clones reach the TCRdb copy of this immuneACCESS table, which keeps in-frame sequences only. Checked studies attribute under half of the gap to unresolved V genes and leave the rest unexplained. This sample is represented by over 35,000 clones; about 95% of them were singletons. The ten most abundant clones make up 0.39% of the sample. In this sample, this clone turned up once. The specificity of this receptor is unknown. Per-base quality was not reported, and no clone a single base away is much larger than it.

This sequence was found in a female donor with multiple sclerosis, enrolled in a pregnancy study. Sequencing was performed on CD4+ T cells from peripheral blood mononuclear cells, taken in the second trimester of pregnancy. The chain employs TRBV5-1 and TRBJ1-1, with the D gene too uncertain to name. The DNA is TGCGCCAGCAGCTTGGAGCTGCTCACTGAAGCTTTCTTT. The resulting protein is CASSLELLTEAFF.